What follows are 6 T cell receptor beta chains derived from one specimen sequenced in a study of OX40 agonist ivuxolimab in advanced cancers. Assay used: immunoSEQ multiplex PCR; TCRdb lists only in-frame clones, some missing. This table holds under 25,000 clones, around 80% found once. The specimen comprised CD4+ or CD8+ T cells sorted from blood, sampled in a trial of the OX40 agonist ivuxolimab. The receptors come from an adult with an advanced solid tumor such as melanoma, head and neck, liver or kidney cancer.

This chain joins TRBV28 and TRBJ2-5, with 8 nucleotides matching TRBD1. The CDR3 has 16 residues. Unmatched junction bases numbered 15, after V lost 7 bases and J lost 5 bases. Germline V gene sequence: CDR1 MDHEN, CDR2 SYDVKM. The CDR3 here is CASNQRDRTHGETQYF. The CDR3 DNA is TGTGCCAGCAACCAAAGGGACAGGACCCATGGGGAGACCCAGTACTTC.

The chain couples TRBV19 to TRBJ2-1, with 7 bases matching TRBD2. CDR3 size: 12 residues. Looked up from germline, CDR1 is LNHDA and CDR2 is SQIVND (reference sequence). With 1 base clipped from V and 9 bases from J, the junction kept 0 bases outside the gene matches. CDR3: CASSIGGGEQFF. The CDR3 DNA follows: TGTGCCAGTAGTATAGGGGGGGGTGAGCAGTTCTTC.

In its sample, this clone was seen a few times. This rearrangement joins TRBV28 to TRBJ2-2; D unresolved. Germline CDR1 is MDHEN and CDR2 is SYDVKM. The CDR3 has 13 residues. V shed 3 bases and J shed 5 bases, with 7 bases lying between them. The CDR3 protein is CASSLWGTGELFF. In DNA, the CDR3 is TGTGCCAGCAGTTTGTGGGGAACCGGGGAGCTGTTTTTT.

The rearrangement uses TRBV27 and TRBJ2-2, with TRBD2 as a possible D gene (6 bases). CDR1 MNHEY and CDR2 SMNVEV come from the germline V gene (reference sequence). V shed 2 bases and J shed 6 bases, with 7 bases lying between them. The CDR3 is 13 residues long. CDR3 residues: CASSLGGSGELFF. Here the CDR3 DNA reads TGTGCCAGCAGTTTAGGGGGGTCCGGGGAGCTGTTTTTT.

This clone was found once. In the same sample, other DNA sequences code for this CDR3. The chain recombines TRBV7-6 with TRBJ1-3; D remains ambiguous. Trimming removed 1 base at V and 0 bases at J, with 7 bases between. Germline lookup yields CDR1 SGHVS and CDR2 FNYEAQ. The CDR3 runs to 15 residues. In DNA, the CDR3 is TGTGCCAGCAGCTTAGAACCGAGCTCTGGAAACACCATATATTTT. This sequence encodes CASSLEPSSGNTIYF. Full variable domain (rest looked up from reference TRBV7-6 and TRBJ1-3): GAGVSQSPRYKVTKRGQDVALRCDPISGHVSLYWYRQALGQGPEFLTYFNYEAQQDKSGLPNDRFSAERPEGSISTLTIQRTEQRDSAMYRCASSLEPSSGNTIYFGEGSWLTVV.

This chain connects TRBV2 to TRBJ2-1; 10 bases are shared with TRBD2. CDR1 SNHLY and CDR2 FYNNEI come from the germline V gene. This CDR3 region has 15 residues. J gave up 8 bases and V 4 bases, and 8 bases lay outside the gene matches. CDR3 nucleotide sequence: TGTGCCAGCAGTGTAGCTCTAGCGGGAGAGGATGAGCAGTTCTTC. Residues: CASSVALAGEDEQFF.